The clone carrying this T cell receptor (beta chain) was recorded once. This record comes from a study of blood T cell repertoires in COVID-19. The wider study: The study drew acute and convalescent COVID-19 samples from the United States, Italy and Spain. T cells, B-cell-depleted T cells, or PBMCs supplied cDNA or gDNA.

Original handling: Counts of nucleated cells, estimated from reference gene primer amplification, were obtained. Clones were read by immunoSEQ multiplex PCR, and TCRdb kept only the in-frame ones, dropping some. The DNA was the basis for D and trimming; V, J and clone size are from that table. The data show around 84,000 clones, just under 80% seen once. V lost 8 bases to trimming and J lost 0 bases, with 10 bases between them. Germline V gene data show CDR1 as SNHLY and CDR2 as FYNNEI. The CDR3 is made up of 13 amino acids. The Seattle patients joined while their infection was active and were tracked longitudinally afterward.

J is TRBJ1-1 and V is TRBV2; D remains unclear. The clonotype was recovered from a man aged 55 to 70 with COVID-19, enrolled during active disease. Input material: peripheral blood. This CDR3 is CASGTDMNTEAFF. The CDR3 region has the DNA TGTGCCAGCGGTACAGACATGAACACTGAAGCTTTCTTT. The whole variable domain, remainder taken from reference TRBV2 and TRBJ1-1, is EPEVTQTPSHQVTQMGQEVILRCVPISNHLYFYWYRQILGQKVEFLVSFYNNEISEKSEIFDDQFSVERPDGSNFTLKIRSTKLEDSAMYFCASGTDMNTEAFFGQGTRLTVV.